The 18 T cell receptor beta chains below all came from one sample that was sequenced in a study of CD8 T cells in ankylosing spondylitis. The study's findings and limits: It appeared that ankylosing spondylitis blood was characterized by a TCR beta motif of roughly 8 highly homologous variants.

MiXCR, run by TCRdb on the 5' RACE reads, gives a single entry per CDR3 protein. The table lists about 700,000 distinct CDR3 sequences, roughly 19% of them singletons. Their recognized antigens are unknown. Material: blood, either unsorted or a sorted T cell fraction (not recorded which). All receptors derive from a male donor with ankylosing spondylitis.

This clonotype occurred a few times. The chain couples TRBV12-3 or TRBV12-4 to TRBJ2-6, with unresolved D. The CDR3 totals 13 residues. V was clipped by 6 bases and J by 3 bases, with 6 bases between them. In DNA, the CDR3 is TGTGCCAGCAGAAATGGTGGGGCCAACGTCCTGACTTTC. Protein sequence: CASRNGGANVLTF.

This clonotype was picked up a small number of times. The chain's CDR3 is CASSLGAGAEETQYF. DNA for the CDR3: TGCGCCAGCAGCTTGGGAGCGGGGGCCGAAGAGACCCAGTACTTC. This chain links TRBV5-1 with TRBJ2-5; 8 bases map to TRBD2. The CDR3 covers 15 residues. V lost 0 bases and J lost 3; bases outside the gene matches: 4. Per the germline V gene, CDR1 is SGHRS and CDR2 is YFSETQ.

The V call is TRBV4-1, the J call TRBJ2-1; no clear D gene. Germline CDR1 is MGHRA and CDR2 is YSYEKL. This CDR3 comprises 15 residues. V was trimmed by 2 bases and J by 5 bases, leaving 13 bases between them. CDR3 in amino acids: CASSQHLTLHNEQFF. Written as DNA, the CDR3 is TGCGCCAGCAGCCAACACCTTACTCTACACAATGAGCAGTTCTTC.

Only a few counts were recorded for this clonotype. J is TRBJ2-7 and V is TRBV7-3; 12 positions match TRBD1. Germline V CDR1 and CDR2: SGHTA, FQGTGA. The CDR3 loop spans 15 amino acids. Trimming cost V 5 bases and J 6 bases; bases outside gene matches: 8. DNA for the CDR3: TGTGCCAGCAGCCCTGGGACAGGGGGCAAGATCGAGCAGTACTTC. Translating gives CASSPGTGGKIEQYF.

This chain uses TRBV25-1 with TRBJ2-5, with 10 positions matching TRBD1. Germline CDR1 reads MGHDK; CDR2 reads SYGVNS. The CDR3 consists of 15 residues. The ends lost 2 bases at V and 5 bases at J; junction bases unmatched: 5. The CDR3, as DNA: TGTGCCAGCAGTGAACCGAGGACAGGGGGTGAGACCCAGTACTTC. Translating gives CASSEPRTGGETQYF.

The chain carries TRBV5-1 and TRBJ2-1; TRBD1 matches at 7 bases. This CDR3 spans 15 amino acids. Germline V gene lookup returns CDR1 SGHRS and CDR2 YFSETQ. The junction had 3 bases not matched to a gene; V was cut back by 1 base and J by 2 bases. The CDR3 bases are TGCGCCAGCAGCTTGAACAGGGGAGCCTACAATGAGCAGTTCTTC. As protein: CASSLNRGAYNEQFF. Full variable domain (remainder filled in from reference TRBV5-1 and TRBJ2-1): KAGVTQTPRYLIKTRGQQVTLSCSPISGHRSVSWYQQTPGQGLQFLFEYFSETQRNKGNFPGRFSGRQFSNSRSEMNVSTLELGDSALYLCASSLNRGAYNEQFFGPGTRLTVL.

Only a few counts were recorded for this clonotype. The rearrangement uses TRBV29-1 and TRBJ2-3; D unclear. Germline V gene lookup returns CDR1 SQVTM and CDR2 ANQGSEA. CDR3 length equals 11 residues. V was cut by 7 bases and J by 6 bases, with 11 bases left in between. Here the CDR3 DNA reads TGCAGCGGGTGGTTGGGTGATACGCAGTATTTT. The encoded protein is CSGWLGDTQYF.

The CDR3 is CASLPQAGPFYEQYF. The CDR3 DNA follows: TGTGCCAGCCTACCTCAAGCGGGACCTTTCTACGAGCAGTACTTC. The chain recombines TRBV7-2 with TRBJ2-7, with 7 nucleotides matching TRBD2. The V segment lost 8 bases and the J segment 3 bases; nucleotides outside the gene matches: 13. This CDR3 contains 15 residues. The germline V gene encodes CDR1 SGHTA and CDR2 FQGNSA.

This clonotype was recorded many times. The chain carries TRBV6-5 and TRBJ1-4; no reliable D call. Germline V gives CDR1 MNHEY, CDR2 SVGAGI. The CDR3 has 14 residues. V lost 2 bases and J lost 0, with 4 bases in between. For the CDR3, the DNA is TGTGCCAGCAGTTACGGGACAACTAATGAAAAACTGTTTTTT. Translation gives CASSYGTTNEKLFF.

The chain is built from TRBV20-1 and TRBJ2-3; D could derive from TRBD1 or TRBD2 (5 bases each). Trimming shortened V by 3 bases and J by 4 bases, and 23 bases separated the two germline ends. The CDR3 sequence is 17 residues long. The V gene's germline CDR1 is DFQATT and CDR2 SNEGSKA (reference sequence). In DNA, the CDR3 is TGCAGTGCTAGCTCGGGACGCACATCCCCAGCACCAGATACGCAGTATTTT. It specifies CSASSGRTSPAPDTQYF.

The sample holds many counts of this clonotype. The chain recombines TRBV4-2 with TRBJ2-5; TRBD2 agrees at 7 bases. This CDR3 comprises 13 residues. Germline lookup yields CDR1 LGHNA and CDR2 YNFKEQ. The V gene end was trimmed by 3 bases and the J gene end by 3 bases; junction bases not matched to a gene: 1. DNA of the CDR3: TGTGCCAGCAGCCAGGGAGGGGAAGAGACCCAGTACTTC. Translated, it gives CASSQGGEETQYF.

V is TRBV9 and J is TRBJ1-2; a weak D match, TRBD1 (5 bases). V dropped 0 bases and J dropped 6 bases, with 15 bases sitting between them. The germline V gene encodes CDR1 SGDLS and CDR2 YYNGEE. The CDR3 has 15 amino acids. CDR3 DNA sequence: TGTGCCAGCAGCGTAGATGGGAGCGGGGGGGATGGCTACACCTTC. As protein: CASSVDGSGGDGYTF.

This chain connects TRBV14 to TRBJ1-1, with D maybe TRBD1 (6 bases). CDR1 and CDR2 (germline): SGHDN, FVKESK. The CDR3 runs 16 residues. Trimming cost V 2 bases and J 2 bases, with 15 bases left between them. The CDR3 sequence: CASSQYLGQTNTEAFF. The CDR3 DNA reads TGTGCCAGCAGCCAATACCTAGGACAGACAAACACTGAAGCTTTCTTT.

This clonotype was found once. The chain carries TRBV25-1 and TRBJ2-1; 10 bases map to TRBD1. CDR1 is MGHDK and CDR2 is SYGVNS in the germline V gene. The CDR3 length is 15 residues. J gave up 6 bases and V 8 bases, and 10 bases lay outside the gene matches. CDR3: CASQTGTGVINEQFF. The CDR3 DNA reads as TGTGCCAGCCAGACCGGGACAGGGGTAATCAATGAGCAGTTCTTC.

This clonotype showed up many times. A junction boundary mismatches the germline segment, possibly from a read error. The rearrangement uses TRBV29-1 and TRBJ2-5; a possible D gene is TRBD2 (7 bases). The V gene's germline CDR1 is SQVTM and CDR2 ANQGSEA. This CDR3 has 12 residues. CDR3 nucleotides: TGCAGCGCTGAAGGGGGGGCAGAGACCCAGTACTTC. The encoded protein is CSAEGGAETQYF. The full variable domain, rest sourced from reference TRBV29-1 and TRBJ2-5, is SAVISQKPSRDICQRGTSLTIQCQVDSQVTMMFWYRQQPGQSLTLIATANQGSEATYESGFVIDKFPISRPNLTFSTLTVSNMSPEDSSIYLCSAEGGAETQYFGPGTRLLVL.

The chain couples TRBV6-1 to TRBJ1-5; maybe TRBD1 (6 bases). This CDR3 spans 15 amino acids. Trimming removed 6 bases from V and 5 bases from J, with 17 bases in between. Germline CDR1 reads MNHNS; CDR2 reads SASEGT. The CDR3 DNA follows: TGTGCCAGCAGGAAGGACAGCGGCAGCGATCAGCCCCAGCATTTT. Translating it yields CASRKDSGSDQPQHF.

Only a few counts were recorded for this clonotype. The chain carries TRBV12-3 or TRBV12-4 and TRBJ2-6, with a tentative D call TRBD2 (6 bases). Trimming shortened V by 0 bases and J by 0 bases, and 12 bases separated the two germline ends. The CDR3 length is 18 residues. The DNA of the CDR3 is TGTGCCAGCAGTTTAGCGGGAGGATTTTACTCTGGGGCCAACGTCCTGACTTTC. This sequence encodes CASSLAGGFYSGANVLTF.

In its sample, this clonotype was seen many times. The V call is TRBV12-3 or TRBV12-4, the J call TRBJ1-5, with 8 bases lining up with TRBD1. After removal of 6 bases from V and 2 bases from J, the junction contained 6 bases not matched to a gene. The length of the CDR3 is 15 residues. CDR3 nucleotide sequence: TGTGCCAGCAGCAGAGGACAGGGCCGCAATCAGCCCCAGCATTTT. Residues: CASSRGQGRNQPQHF.